This note documents a single T cell receptor beta chain sequence. This sample was included in a study of blood T cell repertoires in COVID-19. Study-wide context: From the United States, Italy and Spain came samples of acute and convalescent COVID-19. Nucleic acid was either cDNA or gDNA, and it came from T cells, B-cell-depleted T cells, or PBMCs.

The V gene end was trimmed by 6 bases and the J gene end by 1 base; junction bases not matched to a gene: 5. The V gene's germline CDR1 is MNHNY and CDR2 SVGAGI (reference sequence). This CDR3 has 14 residues. Per the authors' pipeline: Amplification with reference gene primers provided the estimates of nucleated cell counts. Sequenced by immunoSEQ multiplex PCR; TCRdb stores in-frame clones only, minus some. The D gene and trimming were derived from the DNA, and the V and J assignments and clone size from that table. The table has just over 250,000 clones, more than 75% seen once; the top ten hold over 7.5%.

The genes are TRBV6-6 and TRBJ2-7, with 8 bases aligning to TRBD2. The sequence was obtained from a man in his forties or fifties who had recovered from COVID-19. The source material was peripheral blood. CDR3 bases: TGTGCCAGCAGAGAGCGGGAGCAATCCTACGAGCAGTACTTC. Its translation is CASREREQSYEQYF.